This TCR beta chain was captured in a study of T cells in Graves' hyperthyroidism and ophthalmopathy. Findings and limits, study-wide: Peripheral blood also featured most of the thyroid clonotypes expanded above 0.001.

From germline, CDR1 is SGHVS and CDR2 FNYEAQ. This CDR3 spans 13 amino acids. V was cut by 5 bases and J by 3 bases, with 8 bases left in between. Patients aged 18 to 65 had newly diagnosed hyperthyroidism lasting under 2 months. Every diagnosis used clinical symptoms, serum thyroxine and TRAb, thyroid ultrasound and orbital computed tomography. Amplified regions were TCR beta CDR3 sequences from RNA transcripts. The TCR CDR3 was amplified in a first-round RT-PCR using the HTBI primer set. One entry per CDR3 protein results from TCRdb running MiXCR on the multiplex PCR reads. Seen here are under 450,000 distinct CDR3 sequences, approximately 13% observed once, and the top ten hold about 20%. In this sample, this clonotype turned up many times. The antigen is not known.

The sequenced sample was blood. The rearrangement uses TRBV7-6 and TRBJ1-5; D unclear. The clonotype was recovered from a man aged 30 to 45 with Graves' hyperthyroidism that later progressed to Graves' ophthalmopathy. This CDR3 is CASSPDLNQPQHF. The CDR3 DNA is TGTGCCAGCAGCCCCGACCTCAATCAGCCCCAGCATTTT.